These 5 T cell receptor beta chains originate from one sample sequenced in a study of CD8+ T cells in alopecia areata. Sequencing relied on a cDNA template that was reverse transcribed from extracted RNA. TCRdb keeps only in-frame clones here, not all; method: immunoSEQ multiplex PCR. The profile shows approximately 150,000 clones, roughly 60% of them singletons. Sequenced input: CD4+ T cells sorted from blood. Receptors were obtained from a human donor in good health.

The chain has TRBV9 and TRBJ2-6; D gene uncertain. Trimming removed 3 bases at V and 0 bases at J, with 7 bases between. Germline V gene lookup returns CDR1 SGDLS and CDR2 YYNGEE. The length of the CDR3 is 15 residues. The chain's CDR3 is CASSAFHSGANVLTF. Here the CDR3 DNA reads TGTGCCAGCAGCGCCTTCCACTCTGGGGCCAACGTCCTGACTTTC.

The chain combines TRBV21-1 with TRBJ2-6; the table calls TRBD2, which could not be checked here. TRBV21-1 is given as a pseudogene. The CDR3 is made up of 13 amino acids. CDR3 sequence: CASHLAGANVLTF. The CDR3 DNA reads TGTGCCAGCCATTTAGCTGGGGCCAACGTCCTGACTTTC.

The chain has TRBV6-5 and TRBJ1-4; D is unclear. Trimming stripped 0 bases from V and 8 bases from J, with 16 bases between. CDR1 is MNHEY and CDR2 is SVGAGI in the germline V gene. The CDR3 sequence is 16 residues long. The CDR3 sequence: CASSYSIGRVREKLFF. CDR3 sequence (DNA): TGTGCCAGCAGTTACTCGATTGGACGGGTCCGGGAAAAACTGTTTTTT.

This clone occurred once. The chain couples TRBV7-8 to TRBJ2-3; 8 nucleotides align to TRBD2. Trimming removed 3 bases from V and 3 bases from J; junction bases left unmatched: 5. Germline CDR1 SGHVS, CDR2 FQNEAQ. This CDR3 spans 15 amino acids. The CDR3 spells CASSFDGGRTDTQYF. DNA for the CDR3: TGTGCCAGCAGCTTTGACGGCGGGAGGACAGATACGCAGTATTTT.

This chain joins TRBV29-1 and TRBJ2-3; D is possibly TRBD2 (5 bases). V lost 4 bases to trimming and J lost 5 bases, with 16 bases between them. Per germline, CDR1 SQVTM and CDR2 ANQGSEA. The CDR3 consists of 14 residues. CDR3 protein: CSVVRTPRGDTQYF. The CDR3 DNA reads as TGCAGCGTTGTTAGGACTCCTCGAGGAGATACGCAGTATTTT.